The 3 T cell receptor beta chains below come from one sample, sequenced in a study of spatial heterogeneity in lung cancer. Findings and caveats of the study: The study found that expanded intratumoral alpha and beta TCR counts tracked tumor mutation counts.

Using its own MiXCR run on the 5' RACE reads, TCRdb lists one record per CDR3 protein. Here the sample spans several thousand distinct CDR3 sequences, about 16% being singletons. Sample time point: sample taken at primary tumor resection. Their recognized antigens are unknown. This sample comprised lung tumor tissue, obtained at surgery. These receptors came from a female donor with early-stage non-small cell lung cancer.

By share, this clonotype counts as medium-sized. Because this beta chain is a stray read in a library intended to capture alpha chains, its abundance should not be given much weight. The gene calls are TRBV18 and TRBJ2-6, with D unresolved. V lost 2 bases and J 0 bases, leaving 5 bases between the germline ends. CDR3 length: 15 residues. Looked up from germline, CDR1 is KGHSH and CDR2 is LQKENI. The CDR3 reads CASSPSSSGANVLTF. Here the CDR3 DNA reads TGTGCCAGCTCACCATCTAGCTCTGGGGCCAACGTCCTGACTTTC.

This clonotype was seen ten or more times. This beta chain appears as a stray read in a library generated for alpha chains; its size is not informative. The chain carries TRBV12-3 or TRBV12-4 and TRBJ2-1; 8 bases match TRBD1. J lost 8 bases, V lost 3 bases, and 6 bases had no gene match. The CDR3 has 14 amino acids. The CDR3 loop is CASSFSGGAYEQFF. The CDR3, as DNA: TGTGCCAGCAGTTTTTCAGGGGGCGCGTATGAGCAGTTCTTC.

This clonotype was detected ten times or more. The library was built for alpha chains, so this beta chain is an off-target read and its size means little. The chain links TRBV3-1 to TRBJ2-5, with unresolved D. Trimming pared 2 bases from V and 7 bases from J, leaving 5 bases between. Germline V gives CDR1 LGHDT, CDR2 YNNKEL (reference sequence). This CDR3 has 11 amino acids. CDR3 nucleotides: TGTGCCAGCAGCCAACTAGGGACCCAGTACTTC. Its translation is CASSQLGTQYF.